Each of the 26 T cell receptor beta chains below was sequenced from the same sample in a study of blood T cell repertoires in COVID-19. This table comes from immunoSEQ multiplex PCR, and its TCRdb copy is limited to in-frame clones, with some not included. Of roughly 63,000 clones listed, roughly 71% are singletons. Sequenced: peripheral blood. The receptors were sampled from a woman over 75 with acute or convalescent COVID-19.

The V call is TRBV28, the J call TRBJ2-3; no clear D gene. The germline V gene encodes CDR1 MDHEN and CDR2 SYDVKM. Trimming left V 8 bases short and J 4 bases short, with 10 bases between. This CDR3 contains 12 residues. CDR3 bases: TGTGCCAGCCAACTTAATTCAGATACGCAGTATTTT. This translates into CASQLNSDTQYF. Together with reference TRBV28 and TRBJ2-3, the CDR3 gives the full variable domain: DVKVTQSSRYLVKRTGEKVFLECVQDMDHENMFWYRQDPGLGLRLIYFSYDVKMKEKGDIPEGYSVSREKKERFSLILESASTNQTSMYLCASQLNSDTQYFGPGTRLTVL.

The chain employs TRBV5-1 and TRBJ1-2; no firm D call. Germline V lookup: CDR1 SGHRS, CDR2 YFSETQ. This CDR3 region has 11 residues. V shed 5 bases and J shed 9 bases, with 11 bases lying between them. The CDR3 loop is CASREGRSYTF. CDR3 in DNA: TGCGCCAGCAGGGAAGGGAGGAGCTACACCTTC. The variable domain in full, completed from reference TRBV5-1 and TRBJ1-2, reads KAGVTQTPRYLIKTRGQQVTLSCSPISGHRSVSWYQQTPGQGLQFLFEYFSETQRNKGNFPGRFSGRQFSNSRSEMNVSTLELGDSALYLCASREGRSYTFGSGTRLTVV.

The chain carries TRBV30 and TRBJ1-1; D unclear. Germline lookup yields CDR1 GTSNPN and CDR2 SVGIG (reference sequence). The CDR3 runs 12 residues. V shed 3 bases and J shed 1 base, with 6 bases lying between them. Written as DNA, the CDR3 is TGTGCCTGGAGGAGGCAGAACACTGAAGCTTTCTTT. Residues: CAWRRQNTEAFF.

The chain employs TRBV7-2 and TRBJ2-5; 11 bases line up with TRBD1. From germline, CDR1 is SGHTA and CDR2 FQGNSA. This CDR3 contains 16 residues. Losses at the gene ends were 2 bases for V and 5 bases for J; bases not matched to a gene: 7. CDR3 in DNA: TGTGCCAGCAGCTTATCCTCGGGACAGGGGGGGGAGACCCAGTACTTC. Its translation: CASSLSSGQGGETQYF.

V gene TRBV6-5 combines with J gene TRBJ1-2, with D unresolved. The germline V gene has CDR1 MNHEY and CDR2 SVGAGI. This CDR3 is built from 16 residues. The V end lost 2 bases, the J end lost 4 bases, and 17 bases lay between the germline ends. DNA of the CDR3: TGTGCCAGCAGTTACACCCTGACACGGGGAACCTATGGCTACACCTTC. Amino acids: CASSYTLTRGTYGYTF.

This clone was found a few times. The genes are TRBV19 and TRBJ2-6; D is undetermined. CDR3 length: 15 residues. V lost 8 bases to trimming and J lost 3 bases, with 14 bases between them. The germline gives CDR1 LNHDA, CDR2 SQIVND (reference sequence). The CDR3 protein is CASVAWSHGANVLTF. The CDR3 DNA reads as TGTGCCAGTGTGGCTTGGAGTCATGGGGCCAACGTCCTGACTTTC.

The chain couples TRBV4-1 to TRBJ2-4; TRBD2 agrees at 13 bases. This CDR3 contains 17 residues. The germline V gene encodes CDR1 MGHRA and CDR2 YSYEKL. Trimming removed 0 bases from V and 5 bases from J; junction bases left unmatched: 4. The CDR3 sequence is CASSQDGTSGTENIQYF. In DNA, the CDR3 is TGCGCCAGCAGCCAAGATGGGACTAGCGGGACCGAAAACATTCAGTACTTC.

This chain joins TRBV3-1 (or the pseudogene TRBV3-2) and TRBJ2-5; TRBD1 aligns across 7 bases. This CDR3 has 15 residues. V shed 1 base and J 0 bases; nucleotides not matched to a gene: 2. In germline, CDR1 is LGHDT, CDR2 YNNKEL (reference sequence). The CDR3 reads CASSQVGTDQETQYF. In DNA form, the CDR3 reads TGTGCCAGCAGCCAAGTGGGGACAGACCAAGAGACCCAGTACTTC.

The chain employs TRBV3-1 (or the pseudogene TRBV3-2) and TRBJ2-5; 15 nucleotides match TRBD2. There are 17 residues in the CDR3. Germline V gene lookup returns CDR1 LGHDT and CDR2 YNNKEL (reference sequence). V lost 4 bases, J lost 1 base, and 4 bases stayed unmatched. The CDR3 region has the DNA TGTGCCAGCAGCCTTCGGACTAGCGGGAGGGGCCAAGAGACCCAGTACTTC. Its protein product is CASSLRTSGRGQETQYF.

The chain joins TRBV7-2 to TRBJ1-3, with D possibly TRBD1 on 5 matching bases. Trimming left V 0 bases short and J 4 bases short, with 16 bases between. Germline-derived CDR1 and CDR2 are SGHTA and FQGNSA. The CDR3 has 17 residues. CDR3: CASSLAGTPRKGNTIYF. CDR3 nucleotides: TGTGCCAGCAGCTTAGCGGGGACTCCAAGGAAAGGAAACACCATATATTTT.

The CDR3, as DNA: TGTGCCAGCAGCTTGGGCCGGGGAGGTTATCAGCCCCAGCATTTT. Amino acids: CASSLGRGGYQPQHF. The chain has TRBV5-6 and TRBJ1-5; D ambiguous. The CDR3 spans 15 residues. From germline, CDR1 is SGHDT and CDR2 YYEEEE. Between the trimmed V and J ends, which lost 0 bases and 5 bases, there was a span of 12 bases.

The V and J genes are TRBV7-3 and TRBJ2-3; D is uncertain. V was cut by 1 base and J by 2 bases, with 10 bases left in between. The CDR3 spans 15 residues. The germline gives CDR1 SGHTA, CDR2 FQGTGA. In DNA, the CDR3 is TGTGCCAGCAGCTTAATGGGCAGCAACACAGATACGCAGTATTTT. It yields the protein CASSLMGSNTDTQYF.

DNA for the CDR3: TGTGCCAGCAGTGACTCTACCTCCGGGACAGGGGGCGCGAACACTGAAGCTTTCTTT. Translated, it gives CASSDSTSGTGGANTEAFF. V gene TRBV6-4 combines with J gene TRBJ1-1; 12 nucleotides match TRBD1. Trimming at V came to 0 bases and at J to 1 base, leaving 9 bases not matched to a gene. The CDR3 has 19 amino acids. Germline V lookup: CDR1 MRHNA, CDR2 SNTAGT.

V is TRBV20-1 and J is TRBJ1-2; 7 bases agree with TRBD1. Germline CDR1 is DFQATT and CDR2 is SNEGSKA (reference sequence). V lost 3 bases to trimming and J lost 5 bases; unmatched junction nucleotides: 6. This CDR3 is built from 13 residues. CDR3 coding DNA: TGCAGTGCTAGTAGGCCAGGGGGTTATGGCTACACCTTC. Amino acids: CSASRPGGYGYTF.

This clone qualifies as medium-sized (0.01 to 0.1%). CDR3 DNA: TGTGCCAGCAGCTTAGAGGGCGGGCCCACTGGGGAGCTGTTTTTT. Protein: CASSLEGGPTGELFF. The rearrangement uses TRBV13 and TRBJ2-2; D possibly corresponds to TRBD2 (5 bases). V was cut by 1 base and J by 8 bases, with 14 bases left in between. CDR3 length: 15 residues. CDR1 PRHDT and CDR2 FYEKMQ come from the germline V gene (reference sequence).

The chain joins TRBV4-2 to TRBJ1-1, with D perhaps matching TRBD1 (5 bases). Between the trimmed V and J ends, which lost 1 base and 6 bases, there was a span of 15 bases. Germline loops: CDR1 LGHNA, CDR2 YNFKEQ. The length of the CDR3 is 15 residues. The CDR3 nucleotides read TGTGCCAGCAGCCAAGGGGGCAAGCCGGGGGCTGAAGCTTTCTTT. As protein: CASSQGGKPGAEAFF.

A few counts support this clone. The V gene is TRBV10-3, the J gene TRBJ2-3; 8 bases map to TRBD2. Unmatched junction bases numbered 5, after V lost 8 bases and J lost 4 bases. This CDR3 spans 13 amino acids. The germline V gene has CDR1 ENHRY and CDR2 SYGVKD. CDR3 coding DNA: TGTGCCATCCAGAGCGGGAGCGCAGATACGCAGTATTTT. It translates to CAIQSGSADTQYF.

CDR3 DNA: TGTGCCAGTAGTACCCAGACAGGGGGGAACACTGAAGCTTTCTTT. Protein product: CASSTQTGGNTEAFF. This chain links TRBV19 with TRBJ1-1; the match to TRBD1 covers 9 bases. The CDR3 runs 15 residues. V lost 4 bases, J lost 1 base, and 4 bases stayed unmatched. Per germline, CDR1 LNHDA and CDR2 SQIVND (reference sequence).

The V gene is TRBV6-2 or TRBV6-3, the J gene TRBJ1-2; 7 bases line up with TRBD1. Germline lookup yields CDR1 MNHEY and CDR2 SVGEGT. V was pared by 6 bases and J by 4 bases, with 5 bases of the junction left unmatched. The CDR3 extends over 13 amino acids. The CDR3 is CASSSGTVYGYTF. Here the CDR3 DNA reads TGTGCCAGCAGCTCCGGGACAGTCTATGGCTACACCTTC.

This clone was seen a single time. This rearrangement joins TRBV11-3 to TRBJ1-3; D unresolved. Trimming shortened V by 5 bases and J by 1 base, and 6 bases separated the two germline ends. The CDR3 runs 13 residues. Germline V lookup: CDR1 SGHNT, CDR2 YENEEA. The CDR3 spells CASSVQSGNTIYF. The CDR3 bases are TGTGCCAGCAGCGTACAATCTGGAAACACCATATATTTT. Together with reference TRBV11-3 and TRBJ1-3, the CDR3 gives the full variable domain: EAGVVQSPRYKIIEKKQPVAFWCNPISGHNTLYWYLQNLGQGPELLIRYENEEAVDDSQLPKDRFSAERLKGVDSTLKIQPAELGDSAVYLCASSVQSGNTIYFGEGSWLTVV.

The chain recombines TRBV2 with TRBJ1-1; tentatively, D is TRBD1 (6 bases). Trimming shortened V by 7 bases and J by 2 bases, and 11 bases separated the two germline ends. This CDR3 contains 13 residues. The V gene's germline CDR1 is SNHLY and CDR2 FYNNEI. This CDR3 reads CASTEQGNTEAFF. CDR3 sequence (DNA): TGTGCCAGCACCGAACAGGGCAACACTGAAGCTTTCTTT.

The CDR3 region is CASSTNTGGYEQYF. The DNA of the CDR3 is TGCGCCAGCAGCACAAACACAGGGGGCTACGAGCAGTACTTC. The rearrangement uses TRBV5-1 and TRBJ2-7; 8 bases are shared with TRBD1. The V and J ends lost 4 bases and 3 bases, in that order; junction bases with no gene match: 6. This CDR3 contains 14 residues. Germline assignment: CDR1 SGHRS and CDR2 YFSETQ.

The CDR3 DNA sequence: TGTGCCAGCAGGTCGGGACTAGCGGAATACGAGCAGTACTTC. Its translation is CASRSGLAEYEQYF. The genes are TRBV28 and TRBJ2-7; TRBD2 agrees at 11 bases. V lost 6 bases to trimming and J lost 4 bases; unmatched junction nucleotides: 5. Per the germline V gene, CDR1 is MDHEN and CDR2 is SYDVKM. This CDR3 is built from 14 residues. Looking up the rest from reference TRBV28 and TRBJ2-7 gives the full variable domain: DVKVTQSSRYLVKRTGEKVFLECVQDMDHENMFWYRQDPGLGLRLIYFSYDVKMKEKGDIPEGYSVSREKKERFSLILESASTNQTSMYLCASRSGLAEYEQYFGPGTRLTVT.

This rearrangement joins TRBV19 to TRBJ1-5, with TRBD1 as a possible D gene (6 bases). The CDR3 sequence is 16 residues long. Deletions cut 4 bases from V and 1 base from J, with 14 bases between. CDR1 and CDR2 (germline): LNHDA, SQIVND (reference sequence). The CDR3 loop is CASSTRQVRSNQPQHF. As DNA, the CDR3 is TGTGCCAGTAGTACAAGACAGGTTCGAAGCAATCAGCCCCAGCATTTT.

The chain joins TRBV7-2 to TRBJ1-4; D not resolved. This CDR3 spans 14 amino acids. In germline, CDR1 is SGHTA, CDR2 FQGNSA. The ends were cut back, 2 bases at V and 8 bases at J, with 12 bases in the middle. CDR3 amino acids: CASSLSGYGEKLFF. The CDR3 DNA reads as TGTGCCAGCAGCTTATCGGGGTATGGGGAAAAACTGTTTTTT. Variable domain in full (rest from reference TRBV7-2 and TRBJ1-4): GAGVSQSPSNKVTEKGKDVELRCDPISGHTALYWYRQSLGQGLEFLIYFQGNSAPDKSGLPSDRFSAERTGGSVSTLTIQRTQQEDSAVYLCASSLSGYGEKLFFGSGTQLSVL.

V is TRBV9 and J is TRBJ1-4; D gene unclear. This CDR3 has 15 residues. V was cut by 2 bases and J by 6 bases, with 14 bases left in between. The V gene's germline CDR1 is SGDLS and CDR2 YYNGEE. The CDR3 nucleotides are TGTGCCAGCAGCGTCGGGGAAGGGAGTTATGAAAAACTGTTTTTT. Its protein is CASSVGEGSYEKLFF.